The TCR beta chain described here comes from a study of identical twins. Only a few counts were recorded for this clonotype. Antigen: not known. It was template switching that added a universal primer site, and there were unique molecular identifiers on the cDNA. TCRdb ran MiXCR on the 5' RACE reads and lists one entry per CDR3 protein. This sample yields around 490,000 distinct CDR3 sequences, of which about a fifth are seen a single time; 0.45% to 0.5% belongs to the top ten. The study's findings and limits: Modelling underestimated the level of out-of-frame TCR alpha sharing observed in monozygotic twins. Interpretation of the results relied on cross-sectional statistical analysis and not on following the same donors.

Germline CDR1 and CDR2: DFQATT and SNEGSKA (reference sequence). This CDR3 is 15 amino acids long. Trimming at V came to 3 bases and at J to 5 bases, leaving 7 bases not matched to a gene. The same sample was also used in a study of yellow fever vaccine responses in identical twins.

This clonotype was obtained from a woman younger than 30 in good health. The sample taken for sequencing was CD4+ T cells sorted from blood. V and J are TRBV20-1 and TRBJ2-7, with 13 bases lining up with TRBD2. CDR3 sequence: CSASELAGGHDEQYF. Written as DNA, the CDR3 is TGCAGTGCTAGTGAACTAGCGGGAGGGCACGACGAGCAGTACTTC.